The source of this T cell receptor beta chain is a study of T cells in Graves' hyperthyroidism and ophthalmopathy. Turning to the study itself: At initial diagnosis, before any treatment had begun, peripheral blood was obtained.

The study, taken as a whole, reports: The model predicted ophthalmopathy a median around 6.5 months before onset.

A patient was excluded if there was uncontrolled infection, other autoimmune disease, pregnancy or lactation. Each diagnosis was grounded in clinical symptoms, serum thyroxine and TRAb, thyroid ultrasound, and orbital computed tomography. Amplified TCR beta CDR3 regions derived from RNA transcripts. The study used the HTBI primer set for a first-round RT-PCR of the TCR CDR3. TCRdb reanalysed the multiplex PCR reads using MiXCR and keeps one entry per CDR3 protein. The sample has about 420,000 distinct CDR3 sequences, more than 15% seen once; the top ten hold approximately 7.5%. V lost 5 bases and J lost 4, with 18 bases in between. The CDR3 covers 17 residues. The germline CDR1 and CDR2 sequences are LNHDA and SQIVND (reference sequence). This clonotype was observed a handful of times. Its antigen is undetermined.

V is TRBV19 and J is TRBJ1-6, with D possibly being TRBD1 (5 bases). The clonotype originates from a woman aged 18-29 years with Graves' hyperthyroidism. Sequencing was carried out using blood. CDR3 coding DNA: TGTGCCAGTAGTCTCCGACAGTTCGATCCTTATAATTCACCCCTCCACTTT. Translating it yields CASSLRQFDPYNSPLHF.